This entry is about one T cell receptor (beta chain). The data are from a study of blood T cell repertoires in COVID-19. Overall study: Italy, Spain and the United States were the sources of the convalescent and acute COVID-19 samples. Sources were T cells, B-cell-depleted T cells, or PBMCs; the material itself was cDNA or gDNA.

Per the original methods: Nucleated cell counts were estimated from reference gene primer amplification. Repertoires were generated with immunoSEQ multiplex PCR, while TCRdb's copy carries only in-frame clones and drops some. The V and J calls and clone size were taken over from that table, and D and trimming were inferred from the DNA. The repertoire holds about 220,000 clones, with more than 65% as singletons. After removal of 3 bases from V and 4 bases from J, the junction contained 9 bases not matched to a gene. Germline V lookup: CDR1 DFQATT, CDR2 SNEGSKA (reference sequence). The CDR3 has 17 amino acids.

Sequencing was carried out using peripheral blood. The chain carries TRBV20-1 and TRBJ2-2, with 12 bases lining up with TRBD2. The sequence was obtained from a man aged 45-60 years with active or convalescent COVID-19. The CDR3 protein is CSASRLAGGPCTGELFF. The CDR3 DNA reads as TGCAGTGCTAGTCGTCTAGCGGGAGGGCCGTGCACCGGGGAGCTGTTTTTT.